This T cell receptor beta chain is from a study of PD-L1 blockade in urothelial cancer. This clone has only one observation. With 3 bases clipped from V and 3 bases from J, the junction kept 5 bases outside the gene matches. Germline V gives CDR1 SGHTA, CDR2 FQGTGA. The CDR3 totals 15 residues. Sequencing was performed with immunoSEQ multiplex PCR; in TCRdb, only in-frame clones are kept and a portion is missing. The table has about 55,000 clones, roughly 80% seen once; the top ten hold 3.5% to 4.5%. The sequences come from PBMCs, collected around atezolizumab (anti-PD-L1) treatment. This sequence originates from a man between 65 and 85 years old with urothelial cancer. The rearrangement uses TRBV7-3 and TRBJ2-3; 8 nucleotides agree with TRBD2. The CDR3 sequence: CASSFGAGATDTQYF. In DNA form, the CDR3 reads TGTGCCAGCAGCTTCGGAGCGGGAGCTACAGATACGCAGTATTTT.